This is a list of T cell receptor beta chains from one sample in a study of shared clonotypes between healthy human individuals. Clones were sequenced by immunoSEQ multiplex PCR, and TCRdb holds only the in-frame ones, with some missing. The table includes more than 2,000,000 clones, around nine tenths detected once. Sequencing used naive CD4+ T cells sorted from blood. The source is a man between 18 and 35 years old in good health. Each CDR3 is given with its conserved first and last residue. A D gene is named only where the DNA matches it firmly. Rows may omit the clone size; those that give it use once, few, many or a size class.

TRBJ2-3 | TRBV18 | - | - | CASSPRAGTDTQYF | TGTGCCAGCTCACCACGGGCAGGAACAGATACGCAGTATTTT
TRBJ2-3 | TRBV1 | - | - | CTSSRDSRPSTDTQYF | TGCACCAGCAGCCGGGATAGCAGACCTAGCACAGATACGCAGTATTTT
TRBJ1-5 | TRBV10-3 | few | TRBD1 | CAISPGTGDNQPQHF | TGTGCCATCAGCCCCGGGACAGGTGATAATCAGCCCCAGCATTTT
TRBJ2-7 | TRBV25-1 | once | TRBD2 | CASSELAGGHYNWDEQYF | TGTGCCAGCAGTGAGCTAGCGGGAGGGCATTATAACTGGGACGAGCAGTACTTC
TRBJ2-3 | TRBV5-6 | - | TRBD1 | CASSTDRVDTQYF | TGTGCCAGCAGCACGGACAGGGTAGATACGCAGTATTTT
TRBJ2-5 | TRBV27 | - | - | CASSLRQFQETQYF | TGTGCCAGCAGTTTACGACAGTTTCAAGAGACCCAGTACTTC
TRBJ1-3 | TRBV18 | - | - | CASANKSPGNTIYF | TGTGCCAGCGCGAACAAGTCGCCTGGAAACACCATATATTTT
TRBJ1-2 | TRBV5-1 | - | - | CASRIGAEDYGYTF | TGCGCCAGCAGGATAGGGGCGGAGGACTATGGCTACACCTTC
TRBJ1-1 | TRBV5-4 | - | - | CASSSTTGTPRNTEAFF | TGTGCCAGCAGCTCCACTACCGGGACACCCCGGAACACTGAAGCTTTCTTT
TRBJ2-3 | TRBV27 | few | TRBD2 | CASSLFAGGGLTDTQYF | TGTGCCAGCAGTTTATTTGCGGGAGGGGGTTTGACAGATACGCAGTATTTT
TRBJ2-7 | TRBV7-8 | once | TRBD1 | CASSLIRTGGNEQYF | TGTGCCAGCAGCTTAATCAGGACAGGGGGCAACGAGCAGTACTTC
TRBJ2-6 | TRBV5-4 | - | TRBD1 | CASSLGAGGGANVLTF | TGTGCCAGCAGCTTGGGTGCAGGGGGTGGGGCCAACGTCCTGACTTTC
TRBJ1-6 | TRBV11-2 | - | - | CASSVTGGQSPLHF | TGTGCCAGCAGCGTAACAGGAGGTCAGTCACCCCTCCACTTT
TRBJ2-1 | TRBV5-4 | - | - | CASSLGGGNYNEQFF | TGTGCCAGCAGCTTAGGAGGGGGAAACTACAATGAGCAGTTCTTC
TRBJ2-7 | TRBV27 | - | - | CASSRGNSYEQYF | TGTGCCAGCAGTAGAGGGAACTCCTACGAGCAGTACTTC
TRBJ2-2 | TRBV5-4 | - | - | CASSLKTDTGELFF | TGTGCCAGCAGCTTAAAGACAGACACCGGGGAGCTGTTTTTT
TRBJ1-4 | TRBV5-1 | - | TRBD1 | CASSGGDRAGEKLFF | TGCGCCAGCAGCGGGGGGGACAGGGCTGGTGAAAAACTGTTTTTT
TRBJ2-7 | TRBV2 | - | TRBD1 | CASSEDRGREQYF | TGTGCCAGCAGTGAAGACAGGGGGCGCGAGCAGTACTTC
TRBJ2-6 | TRBV11-2 | - | - | CASSSEVSFRSGANVLTF | TGTGCCAGCAGCTCAGAGGTTTCTTTCCGCTCTGGGGCCAACGTCCTGACTTTC
TRBJ1-2 | TRBV7-2 | - | TRBD1 | CASSTDRVNYGYTF | TGTGCCAGCAGCACGGACAGGGTAAACTATGGCTACACCTTC
TRBJ1-6 | TRBV10-3 | few | - | CATGQLDNSPLHF | TGTGCCACCGGACAGCTTGATAATTCACCCCTCCACTTT
TRBJ2-2 | TRBV30 | - | - | CAWSEGRGSTGELFF | TGTGCCTGGAGTGAAGGCCGGGGGTCCACCGGGGAGCTGTTTTTT
TRBJ1-1 | TRBV10-3 | - | - | CAISEGGNTEAFF | TGTGCCATCAGTGAGGGTGGGAACACTGAAGCTTTCTTT
TRBJ2-1 | TRBV5-1 | - | TRBD2 | CASGSAGVSDEQFF | TGCGCCAGCGGCTCAGCGGGAGTAAGTGATGAGCAGTTCTTC
TRBJ2-7 | TRBV27 | - | - | CASSSLSSGAYEQYF | TGTGCCAGCAGTTCCTTGTCCAGCGGTGCCTACGAGCAGTACTTC
TRBJ1-1 | TRBV5-3 | - | TRBD1 | CASSTGQPNTEAFF | TGTGCCAGCAGCACGGGACAGCCGAACACTGAAGCTTTCTTT
TRBJ2-5 | TRBV15 | once | - | CATSREIKQGLQETQYF | TGTGCCACCAGCAGAGAAATTAAACAGGGCCTCCAAGAGACCCAGTACTTC
TRBJ2-1 | TRBV28 | once | TRBD2 | CASSLWWDERTSGPGEQFF | TGTGCCAGCAGTTTATGGTGGGATGAGCGGACTAGCGGTCCGGGTGAGCAGTTCTTC
TRBJ1-5 | TRBV19 | - | - | CASAIKTGQPQHF | TGTGCCAGCGCAATTAAAACAGGGCAGCCCCAGCATTTT
TRBJ2-5 | TRBV5-6 | - | - | CASSLKQTQYF | TGTGCCAGCAGCTTGAAGCAGACCCAGTACTTC
TRBJ1-2 | TRBV27 | once | - | CASSNRRDDNGYTF | TGTGCCAGCAGTAATCGCAGGGACGATAATGGCTACACCTTC
TRBJ2-7 | TRBV5-1 | - | - | CASSLADEYEQYF | TGCGCCAGCAGCTTGGCCGACGAGTACGAGCAGTACTTC
TRBJ2-2 | TRBV6-4 | - | TRBD1 | CASRTGGNTGELFF | TGTGCCAGCAGGACAGGGGGGAACACCGGGGAGCTGTTTTTT
TRBJ2-1 | TRBV5-1 | once | TRBD2 | CASTQTGGGAYEQFF | TGCGCCAGCACCCAGACTGGCGGGGGGGCGTATGAGCAGTTCTTC
TRBJ1-4 | TRBV6-5 | - | TRBD1 | CASRPPGQAKEKLFF | TGTGCCAGCAGACCCCCGGGACAGGCCAAAGAAAAACTGTTTTTT
TRBJ1-5 | TRBV28 | - | - | CASVALSNQPQHF | TGTGCCAGCGTCGCACTGAGCAATCAGCCCCAGCATTTT
TRBJ1-4 | TRBV11-2 | - | - | CASSLSVNNEKLFF | TGTGCCAGCAGCTTAAGCGTTAATAATGAAAAACTGTTTTTT
TRBJ1-1 | TRBV5-4 | - | - | CASSFGGENTEAFF | TGTGCCAGCAGCTTTGGTGGGGAGAACACTGAAGCTTTCTTT
TRBJ2-7 | TRBV2 | - | - | CASSAQARGSYEQYF | TGTGCCAGCAGTGCTCAGGCGAGGGGTTCCTACGAGCAGTACTTC
TRBJ1-6 | TRBV19 | - | - | CASSYSRGSDSPLHF | TGTGCCAGTAGTTACTCCAGGGGATCGGATTCACCCCTCCACTTT
TRBJ1-1 | TRBV29-1 | - | - | CSVTTGTLISEAFF | TGCAGCGTTACCACCGGGACGCTAATCTCTGAAGCTTTCTTT
TRBJ2-5 | TRBV28 | once | - | CASSLEWGRLQETQYF | TGTGCCAGCAGTTTAGAATGGGGGCGACTCCAAGAGACCCAGTACTTC
TRBJ1-2 | TRBV6-5 | - | - | CASSYSPASGYTF | TGTGCCAGCAGTTACTCGCCAGCTTCTGGCTACACCTTC
TRBJ1-6 | TRBV19 | - | TRBD1 | CASSIADRVHSPLHF | TGTGCCAGTAGTATAGCAGACAGGGTCCATTCACCCCTCCACTTT
TRBJ2-2 | TRBV5-8 | - | - | CASSGGVTDTGELFF | TGTGCCAGCAGCGGTGGAGTGACAGACACCGGGGAGCTGTTTTTT
TRBJ2-7 | TRBV6-1 | - | - | CASSLGSYEQYF | TGTGCCAGCAGTCTTGGCTCCTACGAGCAGTACTTC
TRBJ1-2 | TRBV29-1 | - | TRBD1 | CSLGQPYGYTF | TGCAGCTTGGGACAGCCCTATGGCTACACCTTC
TRBJ2-1 | TRBV6-1 | once | TRBD1 | CASREANRDRYSYNEQFF | TGTGCCAGCAGGGAAGCTAACCGGGACAGATACTCCTACAATGAGCAGTTCTTC
TRBJ2-4 | TRBV7-2 | - | - | CASSLAGVVGIQYF | TGTGCCAGCAGCTTAGCTGGGGTTGTGGGCATTCAGTACTTC
TRBJ1-1 | TRBV6-1 | - | - | CASSETGGAEAFF | TGTGCCAGCAGTGAGACCGGAGGGGCTGAAGCTTTCTTT
TRBJ1-6 | TRBV6-6 | - | TRBD1 | CASRPAGQGDSPLHF | TGTGCCAGCAGACCCGCCGGACAGGGGGATTCACCCCTCCACTTT
TRBJ2-7 | TRBV28 | - | - | CASSSSRRPYEQYF | TGTGCCAGCAGTTCCAGTCGGCGGCCCTACGAGCAGTACTTC